Below are 16 T cell receptor beta chains sequenced from a single sample in a study of TIL therapy for anti-PD-1-resistant metastatic lung cancer. The libraries were made with immunoSEQ v3. Data came from immunoSEQ multiplex PCR; TCRdb stores just in-frame clones and leaves some out. The table has under 55,000 clones, less than 80% seen once. Stated time point: pre-treatment sample, taken before nivolumab and TIL therapy. Sequenced material: blood, taken at baseline. These receptor sequences come from a woman aged 25 to 80 with non-small cell lung cancer.

This chain uses TRBV5-1 with TRBJ2-3; possibly TRBD1 or TRBD2 for D (6 bases each). This CDR3 comprises 15 residues. Germline CDR1 reads SGHRS; CDR2 reads YFSETQ. Trimming took 4 bases from V and 4 from J, leaving 16 bases between them. CDR3 sequence reads: CASSGAGQGADTQYF. The CDR3 nucleotides are TGCGCCAGCAGCGGCGCGGGACAAGGCGCAGATACGCAGTATTTT.

V gene TRBV28 combines with J gene TRBJ1-5, with D maybe TRBD1 (6 bases). The germline V and J ends were trimmed by 5 bases and 7 bases, with 12 bases remaining between them. Germline V lookup: CDR1 MDHEN, CDR2 SYDVKM. This CDR3 region has 13 residues. CDR3 bases: TGTGCCAGCAGTCGAGGGGGGCGCCAGCCCCAGCATTTT. Translating gives CASSRGGRQPQHF.

The gene calls are TRBV9 and TRBJ2-5, with 8 bases lining up with TRBD1. V was pared by 4 bases and J by 5 bases, with 10 bases of the junction left unmatched. Per germline, CDR1 SGDLS and CDR2 YYNGEE. The CDR3 totals 15 residues. The CDR3 is CASSPPDRGIETQYF. The CDR3 DNA is TGTGCCAGCAGCCCCCCCGACAGGGGAATCGAGACCCAGTACTTC.

The table lists this clone with a count of one. The rearrangement links TRBV5-5 to TRBJ2-7; no reliable D call. The CDR3 has 19 residues. Germline lookup yields CDR1 SGHKS and CDR2 YYEKEE (reference sequence). V was clipped by 1 base and J by 1 base, with 24 bases between them. The CDR3 bases are TGTGCCAGCAGCTTGTCCATGCTTCAGGTTTCCTTTACTTCCTACGAGCAGTACTTC. It translates to CASSLSMLQVSFTSYEQYF.

This chain links TRBV7-3 with TRBJ2-2, with 8 bases matching TRBD1. The ends lost 6 bases at V and 8 bases at J; junction bases unmatched: 8. This CDR3 is built from 14 residues. Germline loops: CDR1 SGHTA, CDR2 FQGTGA. The CDR3 DNA sequence: TGTGCCAGCAGTATATCAGGGGGCGTGGGGGAGCTGTTTTTT. It encodes CASSISGGVGELFF. Drawing the rest from reference TRBV7-3 and TRBJ2-2, the complete variable domain is GAGVSQTPSNKVTEKGKYVELRCDPISGHTALYWYRQSLGQGPEFLIYFQGTGAADDSGLPNDRFFAVRPEGSVSTLKIQRTERGDSAVYLCASSISGGVGELFFGEGSRLTVL.

The CDR3 spells CASSRDTSGGYTF. In DNA form, the CDR3 reads TGTGCCAGCAGCCGAGATACCTCTGGAGGCTACACCTTC. This chain connects TRBV7-9 to TRBJ1-2; D uncertain. Trimming took 5 bases from V and 8 from J, leaving 15 bases between them. This CDR3 has 13 residues. Germline V CDR1 and CDR2: SEHNR, FQNEAQ (reference sequence).

The chain has TRBV11-2 and TRBJ1-4, with D perhaps TRBD1 (6 bases). Between the trimmed V and J ends, which lost 5 bases and 5 bases, there was a span of 9 bases. Germline assignment: CDR1 SGHAT and CDR2 FQNNGV. This CDR3 is 13 amino acids long. The CDR3 sequence: CASSGQQNEKLFF. The CDR3 DNA reads as TGTGCCAGCAGCGGACAGCAGAATGAAAAACTGTTTTTT.

The V gene is TRBV9, the J gene TRBJ1-3; possibly TRBD1 for D (6 bases). CDR1 SGDLS and CDR2 YYNGEE come from the germline V gene. V lost 4 bases and J 0 bases, leaving 17 bases between the germline ends. The CDR3 is made up of 17 amino acids. The CDR3 DNA sequence: TGTGCCAGCAGCCGGATAACAGGGCGTTTCTCTGGAAACACCATATATTTT. Residues: CASSRITGRFSGNTIYF.

J is TRBJ2-5 and V is TRBV19, with D perhaps matching TRBD1 (6 bases). Germline lookup yields CDR1 LNHDA and CDR2 SQIVND (reference sequence). The CDR3 is made up of 15 amino acids. The V gene lost 3 bases and the J gene lost 5 bases, with 16 bases spanning the gap. The CDR3: CASSIWGRSGETQYF. In DNA form, the CDR3 reads TGTGCCAGTAGTATTTGGGGGCGCTCAGGGGAGACCCAGTACTTC.

J is TRBJ1-4 and V is TRBV19, with 7 bases identical to TRBD1. The J segment lost 0 bases and the V segment lost 6 bases, leaving 1 base of the junction unmatched. This CDR3 is built from 14 residues. The germline V gene encodes CDR1 LNHDA and CDR2 SQIVND (reference sequence). The CDR3: CASSRGTTNEKLFF. In DNA form, the CDR3 reads TGTGCCAGTAGCAGGGGGACAACTAATGAAAAACTGTTTTTT.

The chain has TRBV18 and TRBJ1-4; D possibly corresponds to TRBD1 (6 bases). CDR1 and CDR2 from the germline V gene are KGHSH and LQKENI. The germline V and J ends were trimmed by 4 bases and 6 bases, with 9 bases remaining between them. The CDR3 is made up of 13 amino acids. The CDR3 DNA is TGTGCCAGCTCACGCAACAGGGATGAAAAACTGTTTTTT. Its translation is CASSRNRDEKLFF.

The CDR3 bases are TGTGCCAGCAGCCTTCCGACCGTCCCCGGCAATGAGCAGTTCTTC. Amino acids: CASSLPTVPGNEQFF. V is TRBV14 and J is TRBJ2-1; D remains ambiguous. CDR1 is SGHDN and CDR2 is FVKESK in the germline V gene. Trimming took off 4 bases at V and 6 bases at J, with 16 bases between the two ends. The CDR3 has 15 residues.

The J gene is TRBJ2-3, the V gene TRBV27; D is unresolved. Germline loops: CDR1 MNHEY, CDR2 SMNVEV (reference sequence). Trimming took 1 base from V and 5 from J, leaving 7 bases between them. The CDR3 is 13 residues long. For the CDR3, the DNA is TGTGCCAGCAGTTTATTCGTTGAAGATACGCAGTATTTT. Its protein is CASSLFVEDTQYF.

This clone has only one observation. CDR3 coding DNA: TGTGCCAGCTCCATGTGGAGGGGCTCCGACTTCACAGATACGCAGTATTTT. It codes for CASSMWRGSDFTDTQYF. J is TRBJ2-3 and V is TRBV18; D perhaps matches TRBD2 (6 bases). CDR3 size: 17 residues. Germline V gene lookup returns CDR1 KGHSH and CDR2 LQKENI. V was cut by 6 bases and J by 2 bases, with 21 bases left in between.

The CDR3, as DNA: TGTGCCAGCAGTTTATGGGCCTCTACCCCGAACACTGAAGCTTTCTTT. Its translation: CASSLWASTPNTEAFF. The chain joins TRBV28 to TRBJ1-1; D is unclear. V was cut by 0 bases and J by 1 base, with 12 bases left in between. Germline V gene data show CDR1 as MDHEN and CDR2 as SYDVKM. The CDR3 runs to 16 residues.

The chain couples TRBV11-2 to TRBJ1-1; 7 bases map to TRBD1. The CDR3 has 14 amino acids. Germline CDR1 and CDR2: SGHAT and FQNNGV. V lost 5 bases to trimming and J lost 2 bases; unmatched junction nucleotides: 5. CDR3 loop: CASSVNRGNTEAFF. Written as DNA, the CDR3 is TGTGCCAGCAGCGTAAACAGGGGAAACACTGAAGCTTTCTTT.